This is a list of T cell receptor beta chains from one sample in a study of metastatic and nonmetastatic thyroid tumors. TCRdb reprocessed the PCR reads via MiXCR. Among around 15,000 clones listed, approximately 3.7% were seen once. What was sequenced was tumor tissue. Receptors were obtained from a female donor with papillary thyroid cancer or a benign thyroid nodule (not recorded which). Some clones in this sample may be carry-over from other donors' samples. Both conserved end residues are part of each CDR3. D genes are given only for firm matches. Where a row states a size, it is once, few, many or the class of an expanded clone; other rows omit it.

DNA,CDR3,size,J,D,V
TGTGCCAGCTCACCAGGCATTTTCTCTGGGGCCAACGTCCTGACTTTC,CASSPGIFSGANVLTF,many,TRBJ2-6,NA,TRBV18
TGTGCCAGCAGTGAAGCAGGGACAGGACTCGCTCAGCATTTT,CASSEAGTGLAQHF,NA,TRBJ1-5,TRBD1,TRBV6-1
TGCAGTGCTAGTTTTCCCGGGAATGAGCAGTTCTTC,CSASFPGNEQFF,few,TRBJ2-1,NA,TRBV20-1
TGTGCCAGCAGTTCGCGGGGGAAGGTAGATACGCAGTATTTT,CASSSRGKVDTQYF,NA,TRBJ2-3,TRBD2,TRBV27
TGTGCCAGCACAGGGGGCGCTGGGGCCAACGTCCTGACTTTC,CASTGGAGANVLTF,NA,TRBJ2-6,TRBD1,TRBV6-2/TRBV6-3
TGCGCCAGCAGCTCGGGACTGGCGAACACCGGGGAGCTGTTTTTT,CASSSGLANTGELFF,NA,TRBJ2-2,NA,TRBV5-1
TGTGCCTGGAGCTCAGGGGTTGCCACTGAAGCTTTCTTT,CAWSSGVATEAFF,medium-sized,TRBJ1-1,NA,TRBV30
TGTGCCAGCAGTTACTCTAGCGGGAGGGCCGCCGGGGAGCTGTTTTTT,CASSYSSGRAAGELFF,NA,TRBJ2-2,TRBD2,TRBV6-5
TGTGCCAGCAGTCTAAGAGCGGACAATTCACTCCTCCACTTT,CASSLRADNSLLHF,NA,TRBJ1-6,NA,TRBV27
TGTGCCAGCAGTTACCCGACGGGACAGGGGTCTTACGAGCAGTACTTC,CASSYPTGQGSYEQYF,NA,TRBJ2-7,TRBD1,TRBV6-9
TGTGCCAGCAGTTCTCCGGGATGTCCAACTAATGAAAAACTGTTTTTT,CASSSPGCPTNEKLFF,NA,TRBJ1-4,NA,TRBV6-2/TRBV6-3
TGTGCCAGCAGTTTATCTGCGGGAGGCCCCTACGAGCAGTACTTC,CASSLSAGGPYEQYF,many,TRBJ2-7,TRBD2,TRBV27
TGTGCCAGCAGCCTCCACCTAGCGGGAGAGGGCGGGGAGCTGTTTTTT,CASSLHLAGEGGELFF,NA,TRBJ2-2,TRBD2,TRBV7-2
TGTGCCAGCAGTGAGAGCCAGGGCCCCGGACACGTAAGCCCCCAGCATTTT,CASSESQGPGHVSPQHF,few,TRBJ1-5,NA,TRBV6-1